The next 7 T cell receptor beta chains were all read from a single sample in a study of OX40 agonist ivuxolimab in advanced cancers. Clones were read by immunoSEQ multiplex PCR, and TCRdb kept only the in-frame ones, dropping some. Of fewer than 20,000 clones listed, approximately 85% are singletons. The source was CD4+ or CD8+ T cells sorted from blood, collected in a trial of the OX40 agonist ivuxolimab. These receptors all come from an adult with an advanced solid tumor such as melanoma, head and neck, liver or kidney cancer.

This clone was picked up a small number of times. The chain has TRBV9 and TRBJ2-2, with D unresolved. Looked up from germline, CDR1 is SGDLS and CDR2 is YYNGEE. This CDR3 has 14 residues. V was pared by 0 bases and J by 6 bases, with 9 bases between. CDR3 DNA: TGTGCCAGCAGCGTAGATTCCCTCCCCGGGGAGCTGTTTTTT. Its protein product is CASSVDSLPGELFF. Combining the CDR3 with reference TRBV9 and TRBJ2-2 gives the whole variable domain DSGVTQTPKHLITATGQRVTLRCSPRSGDLSVYWYQQSLDQGLQFLIQYYNGEERAKGNILERFSAQQFPDLHSELNLSSLELGDSALYFCASSVDSLPGELFFGEGSRLTVL.

This clone was detected only a few times. V is TRBV13 and J is TRBJ1-5; the D is unclear. Trimming removed 0 bases at V and 6 bases at J, with 3 bases between. The CDR3 covers 12 residues. Germline CDR1 is PRHDT and CDR2 is FYEKMQ (reference sequence). CDR3 sequence: CASSLGSQPQHF. The CDR3 DNA follows: TGTGCCAGCAGCTTAGGGTCTCAGCCCCAGCATTTT.

This sequence joins TRBV6-5 and TRBJ2-1; 10 nucleotides match TRBD1. Germline V gives CDR1 MNHEY, CDR2 SVGAGI. There are 15 residues in the CDR3. J lost 8 bases, V lost 6 bases, and 10 bases had no gene match. Here the CDR3 DNA reads TGTGCCAGCAGCCCCAGACAGGGGGCTACCTATGAGCAGTTCTTC. Translated, it gives CASSPRQGATYEQFF.

This clone came up once. The gene calls are TRBV2 and TRBJ2-3; 9 positions match TRBD1. CDR1 is SNHLY, CDR2 FYNNEI, per germline. The trim removed 2 bases at V and 2 bases at J, leaving 5 bases unmatched. The CDR3 extends over 16 amino acids. CDR3 nucleotides: TGTGCCAGCAGTGAACCACAGGGGGCAAACACAGATACGCAGTATTTT. Its protein is CASSEPQGANTDTQYF.

This rearrangement joins TRBV7-3 to TRBJ2-2; TRBD1 agrees at 9 bases. The V gene's germline CDR1 is SGHTA and CDR2 FQGTGA. There are 16 residues in the CDR3. J lost 2 bases, V lost 4 bases, and 5 bases had no gene match. The CDR3 DNA reads TGTGCCAGCAGCTCGGGACAGGGATATAACACCGGGGAGCTGTTTTTT. Amino acid sequence: CASSSGQGYNTGELFF. The full variable domain, rest sourced from reference TRBV7-3 and TRBJ2-2, is GAGVSQTPSNKVTEKGKYVELRCDPISGHTALYWYRQSLGQGPEFLIYFQGTGAADDSGLPNDRFFAVRPEGSVSTLKIQRTERGDSAVYLCASSSGQGYNTGELFFGEGSRLTVL.

The V call is TRBV28, the J call TRBJ1-1, with TRBD1 matching 9 bases. The trim removed 8 bases at V and 4 bases at J, leaving 5 bases unmatched. Germline CDR1 is MDHEN and CDR2 is SYDVKM. The CDR3 is made up of 13 amino acids. The CDR3 DNA sequence: TGTGCCAGCGGAATGACAGGGGGCACTGAAGCTTTCTTT. Its protein product is CASGMTGGTEAFF.

This chain links TRBV6-1 with TRBJ2-3; D not resolved. Trimming removed 5 bases from V and 2 bases from J, with 11 bases in between. The germline gives CDR1 MNHNS, CDR2 SASEGT. The CDR3 totals 14 residues. Here the CDR3 reads CASSPGPTTDTQYF. The CDR3 nucleotides read TGTGCCAGCAGTCCCGGCCCTACCACAGATACGCAGTATTTT.